These T cell receptor beta chains were read from a single sample in a study of blood T cell repertoires in COVID-19. Assay: immunoSEQ multiplex PCR; the TCRdb copy retains only in-frame clones and omits some. The table records about 200,000 clones, approximately 86% of them present only once. The sequenced sample consisted of peripheral blood. The receptors were sampled from a man aged 55 to 70 with acute or convalescent COVID-19. Each CDR3 is given with its conserved first and last residue. Each record gives: clone size, D gene, V gene, J gene, CDR3 DNA, CDR3 protein. The D gene is left open where the match is weak. Clone sizes are given selectively: once, few, many, or a class where the clone is expanded.

-	-	TRBV2	TRBJ2-4	TGTGCCAGCAGTGAAAAGGAGACCAAAAACATTCAGTACTTC	CASSEKETKNIQYF
-	-	TRBV4-2	TRBJ1-1	TGTGCCAGCAGCCAAGGAGGTCGCACTGAAGCTTTCTTT	CASSQGGRTEAFF
-	-	TRBV15	TRBJ1-3	TGTGCCACCAGCAGTGGACAGACCTCTGGAAACACCATATATTTT	CATSSGQTSGNTIYF
-	TRBD1	TRBV4-2	TRBJ1-4	TGTGCCAGCAGCCGTATGACAGGGGGGGAAGAAAAACTGTTTTTT	CASSRMTGGEEKLFF
few	-	TRBV6-1	TRBJ2-7	TGTGCCAGCAGTGAAGCTCCCGGAGAGCTCTACGAGCAGTACTTC	CASSEAPGELYEQYF
-	TRBD1	TRBV4-1	TRBJ1-1	TGCGCCAGCAGCAACAGGGGGGACACTGAAGCTTTCTTT	CASSNRGDTEAFF
once	TRBD1	TRBV5-5	TRBJ1-2	TGTGCCAGCAGCCTCAACCGGGACAGAGCCTATGGCTACACCTTC	CASSLNRDRAYGYTF
-	-	TRBV12-3/TRBV12-4	TRBJ2-1	TGTGCCAGCAGTTCTGCGTACAATGAGCAGTTCTTC	CASSSAYNEQFF
-	TRBD2	TRBV27	TRBJ2-5	TGTGCCAGTGGGACTAGCGGGGTTGGGGTGGAGACCCAGTACTTC	CASGTSGVGVETQYF
-	-	TRBV27	TRBJ2-5	TGTGCCAGCAGTTTATCGAGGTTTATACCGGAGACCCAGTACTTC	CASSLSRFIPETQYF
once	TRBD2	TRBV5-1	TRBJ2-7	TGCGCCAGCAGCGCAGGGACTAGCGGGGGAGAGCAGTACTTC	CASSAGTSGGEQYF
-	TRBD1	TRBV5-1	TRBJ2-3	TGCGCCAGCAGCTTTTTTGGATCCAGGGGGCGAACCCCTACAGATACGCAGTATTTT	CASSFFGSRGRTPTDTQYF
-	-	TRBV7-2	TRBJ1-3	TGTGCCAGCAGCTTATACAGGGCCTCTGGAAACACCATATATTTT	CASSLYRASGNTIYF
-	-	TRBV5-1	TRBJ2-2	TGCGCCAGCAGCCGGGGGAACACCGGGGAGCTGTTTTTT	CASSRGNTGELFF
-	TRBD1	TRBV13	TRBJ2-5	TGTGCCAGCAGCTCGGGACAGACGCAAGAGACCCAGTACTTC	CASSSGQTQETQYF
-	-	TRBV7-6	TRBJ2-7	TGTGCCAGCAGCTCGCGGGGGAGACAGGGGAGGGGGTCCTACGAGCAGTACTTC	CASSSRGRQGRGSYEQYF
-	TRBD2	TRBV5-1	TRBJ2-2	TGCGCCAGCAGCGCGGAGCGGGGAACGAACACCGGGGAGCTGTTTTTT	CASSAERGTNTGELFF
-	-	TRBV25-1	TRBJ2-7	TGTGCCAGCAGTGATTGGAGGTACGAGCAGTACTTC	CASSDWRYEQYF
few	TRBD1	TRBV5-1	TRBJ1-2	TGCGCCAGCAGCTTGACGCAGGGGGGTGATGGCTACACCTTC	CASSLTQGGDGYTF
-	TRBD1	TRBV3-1/TRBV3-2	TRBJ1-1	TGTGCCAGCAGCCGACGCGGGACAGGGAACACTGAAGCTTTCTTT	CASSRRGTGNTEAFF
-	-	TRBV5-4	TRBJ2-3	TGTGCCAGCAGCCCCAGGGCCGCAGATACGCAGTATTTT	CASSPRAADTQYF
-	TRBD1	TRBV5-6	TRBJ2-2	TGTGCCAGCAGCTGGGGACAGCTTACCGTCGCCGGGGAGCTGTTTTTT	CASSWGQLTVAGELFF
-	TRBD1	TRBV12-5	TRBJ2-2	TGTGCTAGTACGGATAGGGATATCCTAGGGGGCCCCGGGGAGCTGTTTTTT	CASTDRDILGGPGELFF
-	TRBD1	TRBV7-9	TRBJ1-3	TGTGCCAGCAGCTCAGTAACAGGGGCCTCTGGAAACACCATATATTTT	CASSSVTGASGNTIYF
-	TRBD2	TRBV7-8	TRBJ2-3	TGTGCCAGCAGCTTAGATGGTAGCGGGGGGGGTACAGATACGCAGTATTTT	CASSLDGSGGGTDTQYF
-	TRBD1	TRBV27	TRBJ2-7	TGTGCCAGCAGTCAAATAGGGACAGTCTTCTCCTACGAGCAGTACTTC	CASSQIGTVFSYEQYF
-	-	TRBV6-5	TRBJ1-5	TGTGCCAGCAGTTTTACGTCGGGGGGATACAATCAGCCCCAGCATTTT	CASSFTSGGYNQPQHF
-	TRBD1	TRBV11-2	TRBJ2-1	TGTGCCAGCAGCTCCTGGACAGGGACCTCCTACAATGAGCAGTTCTTC	CASSSWTGTSYNEQFF
-	TRBD1	TRBV7-9	TRBJ1-4	TGTGCCAGCAGCCCAAGGACAGGGAGGAATAATGAAAAACTGTTTTTT	CASSPRTGRNNEKLFF
-	TRBD1	TRBV6-1	TRBJ1-2	TGTGCCAGCAGTGAAGCGGGACAGAACTATGGCTACACCTTC	CASSEAGQNYGYTF
-	-	TRBV19	TRBJ1-4	TGTGCCAGTAGTTCGGGTAATGAAAAACTGTTTTTT	CASSSGNEKLFF
-	-	TRBV18	TRBJ2-4	TGTGCCAGCTCACCACCCGACAGGTCAACCAAAAACATTCAGTACTTC	CASSPPDRSTKNIQYF
few	-	TRBV2	TRBJ1-1	TGTGCCAGCAGTGAACCGCAGGGCCCCTACACTGAAGCTTTCTTT	CASSEPQGPYTEAFF
-	TRBD1	TRBV4-1	TRBJ1-5	TGCGCCAGCAGCCTTGGGACAGGGGGCCAGCCCCAGCATTTT	CASSLGTGGQPQHF
-	-	TRBV7-3	TRBJ2-3	TGTGCCAGCAGCCCCTTCCCCGAGCGGACAGATACGCAGTATTTT	CASSPFPERTDTQYF
-	TRBD2	TRBV20-1	TRBJ2-3	TGCAGTGCTAGTCCCCTAGCGGGGGCCGCGGGGAAAGATACGCAGTATTTT	CSASPLAGAAGKDTQYF
-	TRBD2	TRBV30	TRBJ2-3	TGTGCCTGGACGGGGGGGCGAGGGGAAAGCACAGATACGCAGTATTTT	CAWTGGRGESTDTQYF
-	-	TRBV27	TRBJ2-3	TGTGCCAGCAGTTTGGTGACTTTGGGCAGGGCAGATACGCAGTATTTT	CASSLVTLGRADTQYF
-	-	TRBV6-5	TRBJ2-1	TGTGCCAGCAGCCGGACATTCTACAATGAGCAGTTCTTC	CASSRTFYNEQFF
-	TRBD2	TRBV5-4	TRBJ2-1	TGTGCCAGCAGTTCTCCAGGGACTACCCAGTTCTTC	CASSSPGTTQFF
-	-	TRBV6-6	TRBJ2-2	TGTGCCAGCATAACCAGGGGTACCGGGGAGCTGTTTTTT	CASITRGTGELFF
-	-	TRBV18	TRBJ1-5	TGTGCCAGCTCCCCGGGTCCAGAGGGTCAGCCCCAGCATTTT	CASSPGPEGQPQHF
few	TRBD2	TRBV5-1	TRBJ2-1	TGCGCCAGCAGCCTGACTAGCGGGACCTACAATGAGCAGTTCTTC	CASSLTSGTYNEQFF
-	TRBD1	TRBV19	TRBJ1-6	TGTGCCAGTAGTATTTACAGGGGGTCCAATTCACCCCTCCACTTT	CASSIYRGSNSPLHF
-	-	TRBV14	TRBJ2-3	TGTGCCAGCAGCACACGGAGGGGACTCACCAGGGGCACAGATACGCAGTATTTT	CASSTRRGLTRGTDTQYF
few	-	TRBV28	TRBJ1-5	TGTGCCAGCAGTTTGGTGGCTTATAGCAATCAGCCCCAGCATTTT	CASSLVAYSNQPQHF
-	-	TRBV9	TRBJ2-3	TGTGCCAGCAGCCTCAGGACAGGGCGTATAGGAGGGGGGGTCGACACAGATACGCAGTATTTT	CASSLRTGRIGGGVDTDTQYF
few	TRBD1	TRBV5-1	TRBJ1-2	TGCGCCAGCAGCTCCAAGACAGGGAACTATGGCTACACCTTC	CASSSKTGNYGYTF
-	TRBD1	TRBV4-1	TRBJ1-6	TGCGCCAGCAGCGCCCAACAGGGGGCTCATTCACCCCTCCACTTT	CASSAQQGAHSPLHF
-	-	TRBV5-1	TRBJ1-2	TGCGCCAGCAGCTTACAGGGAGAGGAGAGCTACACCTTC	CASSLQGEESYTF